Each of the 23 T cell receptor beta chains below was sequenced from the same sample in a study of blood T cell repertoires in COVID-19 (dated by TCRdb to 2019 to 2021). Library creation used the immunoSEQ multiplex PCR assay. TCRdb took over this immuneACCESS table, retaining in-frame rearrangements with V and J assigned. Such tables are incomplete; in checked studies, under half of the missing clones stem from an unresolved V gene, and the remainder is unexplained. This sample comprises some 67,000 clones, 90% of them detected only once. The top ten clonotypes cover 5.1% of the sample. Sequences were obtained from peripheral blood. These receptors were collected from a woman in her late teens or twenties with acute or convalescent COVID-19.

The table lists this clone with a count of one. The J gene is TRBJ1-1, the V gene TRBV27; 7 positions match TRBD1. Germline CDR1 and CDR2: MNHEY and SMNVEV (reference sequence). J lost 1 base, V lost 5 bases, and 7 bases had no gene match. The CDR3 is 15 residues long. CDR3 nucleotide sequence: TGTGCCAGCAGTCCCTCTTGGACAGGGAACACTGAAGCTTTCTTT. Its protein product is CASSPSWTGNTEAFF.

The chain has TRBV3-1 (or the pseudogene TRBV3-2) and TRBJ2-4, with unresolved D. The germline gives CDR1 LGHDT, CDR2 YNNKEL (reference sequence). The V gene lost 0 bases and the J gene lost 0 bases, with 12 bases spanning the gap. The CDR3 covers 17 residues. The DNA for the CDR3 is TGTGCCAGCAGCCAAGAGCCAGGCCCGTTAGCCAAAAACATTCAGTACTTC. This sequence encodes CASSQEPGPLAKNIQYF.

V gene TRBV28 combines with J gene TRBJ2-7; D is possibly TRBD2 (6 bases). Germline V gene data show CDR1 as MDHEN and CDR2 as SYDVKM. The CDR3 is 14 amino acids. Trimming cost V 6 bases and J 4 bases, with 16 bases left between them. The CDR3, as DNA: TGTGCCAGCAGGCTCCGGGACTCGCCGTACGAGCAGTACTTC. The encoded protein is CASRLRDSPYEQYF.

The chain joins TRBV5-3 to TRBJ1-5, with 7 bases fitting TRBD1. TRBV5-3 is known as an ORF, though its function is uncertain. The CDR3 consists of 16 residues. Trimming removed 4 bases from V and 0 bases from J; junction bases left unmatched: 7. The CDR3 nucleotides are TGTGCCAGAAGCCCCGGGACAGCTTATAGCAATCAGCCCCAGCATTTT. Translating it yields CARSPGTAYSNQPQHF.

The rearrangement uses TRBV28 and TRBJ1-3; D might be TRBD1 (5 bases). This CDR3 contains 14 residues. V lost 6 bases to trimming and J lost 2 bases, with 11 bases between them. Germline lookup yields CDR1 MDHEN and CDR2 SYDVKM. The CDR3 DNA sequence: TGTGCCAGCAGAGCAGGGAATACTGGAAACACCATATATTTT. Amino acids: CASRAGNTGNTIYF.

This clone appeared a few times. The genes are TRBV5-5 and TRBJ1-6; D uncertain. The germline CDR1 and CDR2 sequences are SGHKS and YYEKEE (reference sequence). CDR3 length: 16 residues. Trimming left V 1 base short and J 0 bases short, with 8 bases between. CDR3 in amino acids: CASSLLSSSYNSPLHF. The CDR3 DNA is TGTGCCAGCAGCTTGTTATCCAGCTCCTATAATTCACCCCTCCACTTT.

The chain uses TRBV30 and TRBJ1-4; TRBD1 aligns across 7 bases. The CDR3 length is 14 residues. The J segment lost 4 bases and the V segment lost 4 bases, leaving 6 bases of the junction unmatched. Looked up from germline, CDR1 is GTSNPN and CDR2 is SVGIG (reference sequence). The CDR3 DNA sequence: TGTGCCTGGAAACCGACAGGGCTTAATGAAAAACTGTTTTTT. Residues: CAWKPTGLNEKLFF.

This clone is a singleton in its sample. CDR3 residues: CASKRTGATNTEAFF. The CDR3 region has the DNA TGTGCCAGCAAACGGACAGGGGCCACGAACACTGAAGCTTTCTTT. The rearrangement uses TRBV27 and TRBJ1-1; TRBD1 matches 9 bases. The CDR3 totals 15 residues. Per germline, CDR1 MNHEY and CDR2 SMNVEV (reference sequence). The V and J ends lost 7 bases and 1 base, in that order; junction bases with no gene match: 7.

V gene TRBV5-8 combines with J gene TRBJ2-7, with D possibly TRBD2 on 5 matching bases. The CDR3 has 13 residues. Trimming left V 2 bases short and J 7 bases short, with 13 bases between. The germline CDR1 and CDR2 sequences are SGHTS and YDEGEE. The CDR3 region is CASSFGNWGEQYF. For the CDR3, the DNA is TGTGCCAGCAGCTTCGGGAACTGGGGAGAGCAGTACTTC.

This clone was picked up a small number of times. The genes are TRBV7-9 and TRBJ2-2; a weak D match, TRBD1 (6 bases). Trimming shortened V by 4 bases and J by 6 bases, and 15 bases separated the two germline ends. The CDR3 is 15 amino acids. The germline CDR1 and CDR2 sequences are SEHNR and FQNEAQ (reference sequence). Written as DNA, the CDR3 is TGTGCCAGCAGCTCCGGGGCAGGGGTGGCCGGGGAGCTGTTTTTT. Translation: CASSSGAGVAGELFF.

The chain uses TRBV7-9 and TRBJ1-6; D is possibly TRBD1 (6 bases). Deletions cut 2 bases from V and 6 bases from J, with 11 bases between. The CDR3 is 15 amino acids. The germline CDR1 and CDR2 sequences are SEHNR and FQNEAQ (reference sequence). The CDR3 protein is CASSLSGQSNSPLHF. The CDR3 region has the DNA TGTGCCAGCAGCTTATCCGGACAGAGTAATTCACCCCTCCACTTT.

The V call is TRBV9, the J call TRBJ2-1; 12 nucleotides align to TRBD2. Germline V lookup: CDR1 SGDLS, CDR2 YYNGEE. V dropped 1 base and J dropped 3; count of bases not matched to a gene: 11. The CDR3 covers 19 residues. CDR3 sequence reads: CASSVITDPSGGVYNEQFF. The CDR3 nucleotides are TGTGCCAGCAGCGTAATCACAGATCCTAGCGGGGGGGTCTACAATGAGCAGTTCTTC.

The genes are TRBV30 and TRBJ2-1, with D hard to call. Trimming took off 3 bases at V and 2 bases at J, with 14 bases between the two ends. There are 15 residues in the CDR3. Germline V CDR1 and CDR2: GTSNPN, SVGIG (reference sequence). The CDR3 region is CAWSYLPYPYNEQFF. As DNA, the CDR3 is TGTGCCTGGAGCTACCTTCCGTACCCCTACAATGAGCAGTTCTTC.

This chain uses TRBV25-1 with TRBJ1-6, with 7 bases matching TRBD1. CDR1 MGHDK and CDR2 SYGVNS come from the germline V gene. The V segment lost 6 bases and the J segment 9 bases; nucleotides outside the gene matches: 2. The CDR3 contains 12 residues. The CDR3 coding sequence is TGTGCCAGCAGGACAGGGTCTTCACCCCTCCACTTT. Its protein is CASRTGSSPLHF.

V and J are TRBV6-6 and TRBJ1-6; D is perhaps TRBD1 (5 bases). This CDR3 contains 15 residues. Germline V gene lookup returns CDR1 MNHNY and CDR2 SVGAGI (reference sequence). Trimming stripped 4 bases from V and 3 bases from J, with 10 bases between. CDR3 residues: CASSFPGNYNSPLHF. DNA for the CDR3: TGTGCCAGCAGTTTCCCAGGGAACTATAATTCACCCCTCCACTTT.

The V and J genes are TRBV4-1 and TRBJ2-2, with D unclear. Looked up from germline, CDR1 is MGHRA and CDR2 is YSYEKL. With 0 bases removed from V and 5 bases from J, the gap between germline ends came to 7 bases. The CDR3 totals 14 residues. For the CDR3, the DNA is TGCGCCAGCAGCCAAGATACGAGGACCGGGGAGCTGTTTTTT. This sequence encodes CASSQDTRTGELFF.

The chain recombines TRBV5-8 with TRBJ1-3; D gene uncertain. Germline V lookup: CDR1 SGHTS, CDR2 YDEGEE. V lost 0 bases to trimming and J lost 2 bases, with 6 bases between them. This CDR3 is 14 amino acids long. The CDR3 region is CASSLAGTGNTIYF. The CDR3 nucleotides are TGTGCCAGCAGCTTGGCGGGGACTGGAAACACCATATATTTT. Full variable domain (outside the CDR3, taken from reference TRBV5-8 and TRBJ1-3): EAGVTQSPTHLIKTRGQQATLRCSPISGHTSVYWYQQALGLGLQFLLWYDEGEERNRGNFPPRFSGRQFPNYSSELNVNALELEDSALYLCASSLAGTGNTIYFGEGSWLTVV.

The V and J genes are TRBV7-8 and TRBJ1-6; maybe TRBD1 (5 bases). Trimming took off 6 bases at V and 10 bases at J, with 19 bases between the two ends. The germline V gene has CDR1 SGHVS and CDR2 FQNEAQ. The CDR3 runs 15 residues. The CDR3 loop reads CASSTAQGFRSPLHF. In DNA, the CDR3 is TGTGCCAGCAGTACCGCTCAGGGCTTCCGGTCACCCCTCCACTTT.

CDR3 residues: CASSIRTGFSSPLHF. The CDR3 DNA sequence: TGTGCCAGCAGTATCAGGACAGGGTTTTCTTCACCCCTCCACTTT. The J gene is TRBJ1-6, the V gene TRBV6-5, with TRBD1 matching 8 bases. V lost 5 bases to trimming and J lost 9 bases; unmatched junction nucleotides: 9. The CDR3 loop spans 15 amino acids. From germline, CDR1 is MNHEY and CDR2 SVGAGI.

The V and J genes are TRBV19 and TRBJ2-2, with 7 bases identical to TRBD1. From germline, CDR1 is LNHDA and CDR2 SQIVND (reference sequence). The CDR3 extends over 15 amino acids. V shed 5 bases and J 2 bases; nucleotides not matched to a gene: 5. The chain's CDR3 is CASSPGQANTGELFF. CDR3 in DNA: TGTGCCAGTAGTCCCGGACAGGCAAACACCGGGGAGCTGTTTTTT.

This clone came up a few times. The V call is TRBV7-2, the J call TRBJ1-6, with D tentatively TRBD1 (5 bases). CDR1 is SGHTA and CDR2 is FQGNSA in the germline V gene. Trimming took 2 bases from V and 7 from J, leaving 15 bases between them. The CDR3 spans 16 residues. As DNA, the CDR3 is TGTGCCAGCAGCTTACAAGGGGCGCAAGGAAATTCACCCCTCCACTTT. Amino acids: CASSLQGAQGNSPLHF.

The chain employs TRBV28 and TRBJ1-1; 9 bases agree with TRBD1. CDR3 length: 15 residues. V lost 6 bases to trimming and J lost 6 bases; unmatched junction nucleotides: 11. Germline CDR1 and CDR2: MDHEN and SYDVKM. In DNA form, the CDR3 reads TGTGCCAGCAGCCCCGCCGGGACAGGGAAGGCTGAAGCTTTCTTT. Translating it yields CASSPAGTGKAEAFF.

The J gene is TRBJ1-4, the V gene TRBV6-5; no reliable D call. V lost 6 bases, J lost 8 bases, and 7 bases lay in between. Germline V lookup: CDR1 MNHEY, CDR2 SVGAGI. The CDR3 contains 11 residues. CDR3 region: CASSIQEKLFF. CDR3 bases: TGTGCCAGCAGCATACAGGAAAAACTGTTTTTT.